These T cell receptor beta chains were read from a single sample in a study of T cells after posttransplantation cyclophosphamide. The assay was immunoSEQ multiplex PCR, and TCRdb's table has in-frame clones only and misses some. In the table there are some 2,500 clones, about 66% of which are singletons. The sequencing here drew on PBMCs, taken 30 days after allogeneic stem cell transplant with posttransplant cyclophosphamide. The receptors stem from a female patient aged 50 to 60 who received an allogeneic stem cell transplant from a related donor, was CMV-positive, and had no GVHD. The graft donor may have given rise to some T cells. Both conserved end residues are part of each CDR3. The D gene is left open where the match is weak. Rows give clone size only sometimes, using once, few, many, or a class for an expanded clone.

v_gene: TRBV5-6; abundance: NA; d_gene: TRBD1; j_gene: TRBJ1-1; CDR3aa: CASSPQGAINTEAFF; CDR3nt: TGTGCCAGCAGCCCCCAGGGGGCTATCAACACTGAAGCTTTCTTT
v_gene: TRBV4-1; abundance: few; d_gene: NA; j_gene: TRBJ2-7; CDR3aa: CASSQDRDSSYYEQYF; CDR3nt: TGCGCCAGCAGCCAAGATCGAGACTCCAGCTACTACGAGCAGTACTTC
v_gene: TRBV27; abundance: NA; d_gene: NA; j_gene: TRBJ2-5; CDR3aa: CASSFGHQETQYF; CDR3nt: TGTGCCAGCAGTTTCGGTCATCAAGAGACCCAGTACTTC
v_gene: TRBV5-1; abundance: NA; d_gene: TRBD1; j_gene: TRBJ1-1; CDR3aa: CASSLNGQGSTEAFF; CDR3nt: TGCGCCAGCAGCTTGAATGGACAGGGGAGTACTGAAGCTTTCTTT
v_gene: TRBV6-4; abundance: NA; d_gene: NA; j_gene: TRBJ1-5; CDR3aa: CASSRTRGQPQHF; CDR3nt: TGTGCCAGCAGCCGGACTCGAGGGCAGCCCCAGCATTTT
v_gene: TRBV19; abundance: NA; d_gene: TRBD1; j_gene: TRBJ1-2; CDR3aa: CASSSTGGNYGYTF; CDR3nt: TGTGCCAGTAGTTCGACAGGGGGAAACTATGGCTACACCTTC
v_gene: TRBV27; abundance: NA; d_gene: TRBD1; j_gene: TRBJ1-5; CDR3aa: CASMGQGANQPQHF; CDR3nt: TGTGCCAGCATGGGACAGGGGGCGAATCAGCCCCAGCATTTT
v_gene: TRBV5-1; abundance: NA; d_gene: NA; j_gene: TRBJ1-1; CDR3aa: CASSSHLTGLDTEAFF; CDR3nt: TGCGCCAGCAGCTCGCACCTTACAGGGCTAGACACTGAAGCTTTCTTT
v_gene: TRBV19; abundance: NA; d_gene: TRBD2; j_gene: TRBJ2-1; CDR3aa: CATRFGLDYNEQFF; CDR3nt: TGTGCCACCCGCTTTGGACTAGATTACAATGAGCAGTTCTTC
v_gene: TRBV11-2; abundance: NA; d_gene: TRBD1; j_gene: TRBJ1-6; CDR3aa: CASSLGDRASPLHF; CDR3nt: TGTGCCAGCAGCTTAGGGGACAGGGCTTCACCCCTCCACTTT
v_gene: TRBV6-4; abundance: NA; d_gene: NA; j_gene: TRBJ1-6; CDR3aa: CASNIRRSPPLHF; CDR3nt: TGTGCCAGCAATATTCGTCGGTCGCCACCCCTCCACTTT
v_gene: TRBV7-2; abundance: NA; d_gene: NA; j_gene: TRBJ2-3; CDR3aa: CASSPRGGMATDTQYF; CDR3nt: TGTGCCAGCAGCCCGAGGGGGGGGATGGCGACAGATACGCAGTATTTT
v_gene: TRBV11-2; abundance: NA; d_gene: TRBD1; j_gene: TRBJ2-7; CDR3aa: CASSLGTGGYEQYF; CDR3nt: TGTGCCAGCAGTTTGGGCACAGGGGGATACGAGCAGTACTTC
v_gene: TRBV7-8; abundance: NA; d_gene: NA; j_gene: TRBJ2-3; CDR3aa: CASSLLQGPSTDTQYF; CDR3nt: TGTGCCAGCAGCTTACTGCAGGGGCCGAGCACAGATACGCAGTATTTT
v_gene: TRBV2; abundance: NA; d_gene: NA; j_gene: TRBJ1-1; CDR3aa: CASSRRGWGTEAFF; CDR3nt: TGTGCCAGCAGTCGCAGGGGCTGGGGGACTGAAGCTTTCTTT
v_gene: TRBV5-1; abundance: medium-sized; d_gene: TRBD1; j_gene: TRBJ2-5; CDR3aa: CASSSTGTGGETQYF; CDR3nt: TGCGCCAGCAGCTCGACCGGGACAGGGGGAGAGACCCAGTACTTC
v_gene: TRBV10-3; abundance: NA; d_gene: TRBD1; j_gene: TRBJ1-1; CDR3aa: CAISSQGGEAFF; CDR3nt: TGTGCCATCAGTTCCCAGGGGGGAGAAGCTTTCTTT
v_gene: TRBV19; abundance: few; d_gene: TRBD1; j_gene: TRBJ1-1; CDR3aa: CASLSWTGRSEAFF; CDR3nt: TGTGCCAGTCTCTCCTGGACAGGGCGCTCTGAAGCTTTCTTT
v_gene: TRBV19; abundance: few; d_gene: NA; j_gene: TRBJ2-2; CDR3aa: CASSISGSGTGELFF; CDR3nt: TGTGCCAGTAGTATCAGTGGGAGCGGCACCGGGGAGCTGTTTTTT
v_gene: TRBV29-1; abundance: few; d_gene: NA; j_gene: TRBJ2-7; CDR3aa: CSAKYGLYEQYF; CDR3nt: TGCAGCGCTAAATACGGACTCTACGAGCAGTACTTC
v_gene: TRBV28; abundance: once; d_gene: NA; j_gene: TRBJ2-4; CDR3aa: CASSFSPTTGGGAKNIQYF; CDR3nt: TGTGCCAGCAGTTTCTCCCCTACTACAGGGGGGGGAGCCAAAAACATTCAGTACTTC
v_gene: TRBV7-8; abundance: few; d_gene: NA; j_gene: TRBJ2-3; CDR3aa: CASSLGGGTTDTQYF; CDR3nt: TGTGCCAGCAGCTTAGGCGGGGGCACCACAGATACGCAGTATTTT
v_gene: TRBV11-2; abundance: NA; d_gene: TRBD2; j_gene: TRBJ2-7; CDR3aa: CASSYPSGGFSYEQYF; CDR3nt: TGTGCCAGCAGCTACCCTAGCGGGGGTTTCTCCTACGAGCAGTACTTC
v_gene: TRBV7-8; abundance: NA; d_gene: NA; j_gene: TRBJ2-7; CDR3aa: CASSLDPGGRAYEQYF; CDR3nt: TGTGCCAGCAGCTTAGATCCCGGGGGGCGGGCATACGAGCAGTACTTC
v_gene: TRBV19; abundance: NA; d_gene: NA; j_gene: TRBJ2-5; CDR3aa: CASSITDSETQYF; CDR3nt: TGTGCCAGTAGTATCACAGATTCGGAGACCCAGTACTTC
v_gene: TRBV19; abundance: NA; d_gene: TRBD1; j_gene: TRBJ2-6; CDR3aa: CASSTLGGAGANVLTF; CDR3nt: TGTGCCAGTAGTACTTTAGGGGGCGCTGGGGCCAACGTCCTGACTTTC
v_gene: TRBV9; abundance: NA; d_gene: NA; j_gene: TRBJ1-4; CDR3aa: CASSRGGTNEKLFF; CDR3nt: TGTGCCAGCAGCAGAGGGGGAACTAATGAAAAACTGTTTTTT
v_gene: TRBV9; abundance: NA; d_gene: TRBD1; j_gene: TRBJ1-4; CDR3aa: CASSRDRGLANEKLFF; CDR3nt: TGTGCCAGCAGTCGGGACAGGGGGCTGGCTAATGAAAAACTGTTTTTT
v_gene: TRBV6-1; abundance: NA; d_gene: NA; j_gene: TRBJ2-3; CDR3aa: CASSELVRITDTQYF; CDR3nt: TGTGCCAGCAGTGAATTGGTCAGGATCACAGATACGCAGTATTTT
v_gene: TRBV4-1; abundance: NA; d_gene: NA; j_gene: TRBJ1-1; CDR3aa: CASSPTGTTEAFF; CDR3nt: TGCGCCAGCAGCCCTACAGGGACCACTGAAGCTTTCTTT
v_gene: TRBV29-1; abundance: few; d_gene: NA; j_gene: TRBJ2-5; CDR3aa: CSVDYLFEGQETQYF; CDR3nt: TGCAGCGTTGATTATCTTTTTGAGGGTCAAGAGACCCAGTACTTC
v_gene: TRBV5-1; abundance: few; d_gene: TRBD1; j_gene: TRBJ2-2; CDR3aa: CASSSQQGSGGELFF; CDR3nt: TGCGCCAGCAGCTCGCAACAGGGGTCAGGCGGGGAGCTGTTTTTT
v_gene: TRBV5-6; abundance: few; d_gene: TRBD2; j_gene: TRBJ2-5; CDR3aa: CASQETSGTQETQYF; CDR3nt: TGTGCCAGCCAGGAGACTAGCGGGACCCAAGAGACCCAGTACTTC
v_gene: TRBV25-1; abundance: few; d_gene: NA; j_gene: TRBJ1-4; CDR3aa: CATKETTNEKLFF; CDR3nt: TGTGCCACCAAGGAGACCACTAATGAAAAACTGTTTTTT
v_gene: TRBV18; abundance: few; d_gene: TRBD1; j_gene: TRBJ1-4; CDR3aa: CASSPFRDRGSEKLFF; CDR3nt: TGTGCCAGCTCACCCTTCCGGGACAGGGGAAGTGAAAAACTGTTTTTT
v_gene: TRBV4-1; abundance: few; d_gene: TRBD2; j_gene: TRBJ2-3; CDR3aa: CASSQEGGVGVSTDTQYF; CDR3nt: TGCGCCAGCAGCCAAGAGGGGGGGGTCGGGGTATCAACAGATACGCAGTATTTT
v_gene: TRBV5-6; abundance: large; d_gene: TRBD1; j_gene: TRBJ2-7; CDR3aa: CASSLLDRDEQYF; CDR3nt: TGTGCCAGCAGCCTCCTAGACAGGGACGAGCAGTACTTC
v_gene: TRBV6-5; abundance: NA; d_gene: TRBD1; j_gene: TRBJ1-1; CDR3aa: CASSYTGTGGTEAFF; CDR3nt: TGTGCCAGCAGTTACACCGGGACAGGGGGCACTGAAGCTTTCTTT
v_gene: TRBV5-5; abundance: NA; d_gene: NA; j_gene: TRBJ1-2; CDR3aa: CASSLALGGSVPYGYTF; CDR3nt: TGTGCCAGCAGCTTGGCCTTGGGGGGATCAGTTCCTTATGGCTACACCTTC
v_gene: TRBV5-8; abundance: few; d_gene: NA; j_gene: TRBJ2-7; CDR3aa: CASSLVDRTYEQYF; CDR3nt: TGTGCCAGCAGCTTGGTGGACAGAACCTACGAGCAGTACTTC
v_gene: TRBV18; abundance: NA; d_gene: TRBD1; j_gene: TRBJ1-6; CDR3aa: CASSGTGGYNSPLHF; CDR3nt: TGTGCCAGCTCCGGGACAGGGGGCTATAATTCACCCCTCCACTTT
v_gene: TRBV5-1; abundance: NA; d_gene: NA; j_gene: TRBJ1-1; CDR3aa: CASSSQTAEAFF; CDR3nt: TGCGCCAGCAGCTCACAGACAGCTGAAGCTTTCTTT
v_gene: TRBV5-1; abundance: NA; d_gene: NA; j_gene: TRBJ1-1; CDR3aa: CASSLAGTMNTEAFF; CDR3nt: TGCGCCAGCAGCTTGGCCGGGACAATGAACACTGAAGCTTTCTTT
v_gene: TRBV10-1; abundance: NA; d_gene: TRBD2; j_gene: TRBJ2-7; CDR3aa: CASSESTGGLQYF; CDR3nt: TGCGCCAGCAGTGAGTCGACGGGGGGGCTTCAGTACTTC
v_gene: TRBV5-1; abundance: few; d_gene: TRBD1; j_gene: TRBJ2-3; CDR3aa: CASSLSTDRGTDTQYF; CDR3nt: TGCGCCAGCAGCCTCTCTACGGACAGGGGTACAGATACGCAGTATTTT
v_gene: TRBV5-4; abundance: NA; d_gene: NA; j_gene: TRBJ1-2; CDR3aa: CASSGRVHYGYTF; CDR3nt: TGCGCCAGCAGCGGCAGGGTTCACTATGGCTACACCTTC
v_gene: TRBV5-6; abundance: NA; d_gene: NA; j_gene: TRBJ2-7; CDR3aa: CASSPGVSSYEQYF; CDR3nt: TGTGCCAGCAGTCCGGGGGTCAGCTCCTACGAGCAGTACTTC
v_gene: TRBV9; abundance: NA; d_gene: TRBD1; j_gene: TRBJ2-7; CDR3aa: CASSPRTGIQQYF; CDR3nt: TGTGCCAGCAGCCCCCGGACAGGGATCCAGCAGTACTTC
v_gene: TRBV19; abundance: NA; d_gene: NA; j_gene: TRBJ1-1; CDR3aa: CASTQTGDMNTEAFF; CDR3nt: TGTGCCAGTACCCAAACGGGGGATATGAACACTGAAGCTTTCTTT
v_gene: TRBV5-1; abundance: NA; d_gene: TRBD2; j_gene: TRBJ2-1; CDR3aa: CASSLGSLGLAGGNEQFF; CDR3nt: TGCGCCAGCAGCTTGGGGAGCCTGGGACTAGCGGGGGGTAATGAGCAGTTCTTC
v_gene: TRBV6-1; abundance: once; d_gene: TRBD2; j_gene: TRBJ2-7; CDR3aa: CASSFSGESSYEQYF; CDR3nt: TGTGCCAGCAGCTTTAGCGGGGAATCCTCCTACGAGCAGTACTTC
v_gene: TRBV20-1; abundance: NA; d_gene: NA; j_gene: TRBJ2-1; CDR3aa: CSASGYNEQFF; CDR3nt: TGCAGTGCTTCAGGGTACAATGAGCAGTTCTTC
v_gene: TRBV9; abundance: NA; d_gene: NA; j_gene: TRBJ1-1; CDR3aa: CASRDPSGTEAFF; CDR3nt: TGTGCCAGCAGAGACCCATCGGGGACTGAAGCTTTCTTT
v_gene: TRBV2; abundance: NA; d_gene: NA; j_gene: TRBJ2-7; CDR3aa: CASGSPDSYEQYF; CDR3nt: TGTGCCAGCGGTAGTCCCGACTCCTACGAGCAGTACTTC
v_gene: TRBV25-1; abundance: few; d_gene: NA; j_gene: TRBJ2-7; CDR3aa: CASASGVYEQYF; CDR3nt: TGTGCCAGCGCTTCAGGGGTCTACGAGCAGTACTTC
v_gene: TRBV5-1; abundance: NA; d_gene: TRBD1; j_gene: TRBJ2-2; CDR3aa: CASSYRQGNTGELFF; CDR3nt: TGCGCCAGCAGCTACAGACAGGGAAACACCGGGGAGCTGTTTTTT
v_gene: TRBV5-1; abundance: NA; d_gene: TRBD2; j_gene: TRBJ2-3; CDR3aa: CASSSGLAGGTTGTDTQYF; CDR3nt: TGCGCCAGCAGCTCCGGGCTAGCGGGAGGAACGACGGGCACAGATACGCAGTATTTT
v_gene: TRBV6-5; abundance: NA; d_gene: NA; j_gene: TRBJ2-3; CDR3aa: CASSRQVNTDTQYF; CDR3nt: TGTGCCAGCAGCAGACAGGTGAACACAGATACGCAGTATTTT